Listed below are T cell receptor beta chains from one sample, sequenced in a study of blood T cells in healthy people across ages. TCRdb re-called the 5' RACE reads with MiXCR, one entry per CDR3 protein. This sample carries approximately 760,000 distinct CDR3 sequences, around a quarter of them seen once, and the ten largest clones take just under 9.5%. These data also featured in a second study, about T cells of mothers and their children.

Sample: blood. All receptors come from a boy between 5 and 17 years old in good health. The CDR3 runs from the conserved cysteine through the conserved F or W. The D gene is left open where the match is weak. Not all rows give a size; the values are once, few, many and, for expanded clones, a class.

j_call: TRBJ2-1
d_call: -
clone_size: -
v_call: TRBV4-3
cdr3_nt: TGCGCCAGCAGCCAAGAGAGGAGAAATGAGCAGTTCTTC
cdr3_aa: CASSQERRNEQFF

j_call: TRBJ1-2
d_call: TRBD1
clone_size: few
v_call: TRBV5-1
cdr3_nt: TGCGCCAGCAGCTCCCTAGACAGGGGGGACTATGGCTACACCTTC
cdr3_aa: CASSSLDRGDYGYTF

j_call: TRBJ2-1
d_call: TRBD1
clone_size: -
v_call: TRBV29-1
cdr3_nt: TGCAGCGTTGCGGGACAGGGTTGGGATGAGCAGTTCTTC
cdr3_aa: CSVAGQGWDEQFF

j_call: TRBJ1-3
d_call: -
clone_size: many
v_call: TRBV5-1
cdr3_nt: TGCGCCAGCAGCCCAGGGTTTGGAAACACCATATATTTT
cdr3_aa: CASSPGFGNTIYF

j_call: TRBJ2-4
d_call: -
clone_size: few
v_call: TRBV24-1
cdr3_nt: TGTGCCACCAGTCCAGGGGCAAACATTCAGTACTTC
cdr3_aa: CATSPGANIQYF

j_call: TRBJ2-2
d_call: TRBD1
clone_size: few
v_call: TRBV9
cdr3_nt: TGTGCCAGCAGCGGGGACAGGGTCGGCGGGGAGCTGTTTTTT
cdr3_aa: CASSGDRVGGELFF

j_call: TRBJ2-7
d_call: -
clone_size: -
v_call: TRBV5-1
cdr3_nt: TGCGCCAGCAGCTTCGTGGTAAATTCCTACGAGCAGTACTTC
cdr3_aa: CASSFVVNSYEQYF

j_call: TRBJ2-7
d_call: TRBD2
clone_size: -
v_call: TRBV4-3
cdr3_nt: TGCGCCAGCAGCCAAGCAGCGGGGGCTCCCTACGAGCAGTACTTC
cdr3_aa: CASSQAAGAPYEQYF

j_call: TRBJ1-1
d_call: -
clone_size: -
v_call: TRBV20-1
cdr3_nt: TGCAGTGCTAGAGATCGAGCAGATTGGGGAAAAAACACTGAAGCTTTCTTT
cdr3_aa: CSARDRADWGKNTEAFF

j_call: TRBJ2-7
d_call: TRBD2
clone_size: -
v_call: TRBV4-2
cdr3_nt: TGTGCCAGCAGCCCTTCTCTAGCGGCGGCTAGGGTCGAGCAGTACTTC
cdr3_aa: CASSPSLAAARVEQYF

j_call: TRBJ1-4
d_call: TRBD1
clone_size: -
v_call: TRBV12-3/TRBV12-4
cdr3_nt: TGTGCCAGCAGCCCCGGGACAGGGGGAAAACTGTTTTTT
cdr3_aa: CASSPGTGGKLFF

j_call: TRBJ2-3
d_call: -
clone_size: -
v_call: TRBV7-2
cdr3_nt: TGTGCCAGCAGCTTGATACCGGGGGGCCCTACAGATACGCAGTATTTT
cdr3_aa: CASSLIPGGPTDTQYF

j_call: TRBJ1-6
d_call: -
clone_size: few
v_call: TRBV6-6
cdr3_nt: TGTGCCAGCAGTGATCCGTCGGTTGTTTCACCCCTCCACTTT
cdr3_aa: CASSDPSVVSPLHF

j_call: TRBJ2-7
d_call: -
clone_size: few
v_call: TRBV2
cdr3_nt: TGTGCCACCACGGGCACACAGGGAGGAACTACGGGAGAGCAGTACTTC
cdr3_aa: CATTGTQGGTTGEQYF

j_call: TRBJ2-7
d_call: TRBD1
clone_size: -
v_call: TRBV6-2/TRBV6-3
cdr3_nt: TGTGCCAGCAGTTTGCGGACAGGGGAACCCTACGAGCAGTACTTC
cdr3_aa: CASSLRTGEPYEQYF

j_call: TRBJ2-5
d_call: -
clone_size: few
v_call: TRBV20-1
cdr3_nt: TGCAGTGCTAGCTACAGAGAAATGGTCCAAGAGACCCAGTACTTC
cdr3_aa: CSASYREMVQETQYF

j_call: TRBJ2-7
d_call: -
clone_size: few
v_call: TRBV5-1
cdr3_nt: TGCGCCAGCAGCGGGCAAGGGGGGTCCATCTACGAGCAGTACTTC
cdr3_aa: CASSGQGGSIYEQYF

j_call: TRBJ2-1
d_call: -
clone_size: -
v_call: TRBV5-1
cdr3_nt: TGCGCCAGCAGCACCCGGGGAGGTGATTACGATGAGCAGTTCTTC
cdr3_aa: CASSTRGGDYDEQFF

j_call: TRBJ1-1
d_call: -
clone_size: few
v_call: TRBV12-3/TRBV12-4
cdr3_nt: TGTGCCAGCAGTTTTGGATCTAGGGCTTTCTTT
cdr3_aa: CASSFGSRAFF

j_call: TRBJ2-6
d_call: -
clone_size: few
v_call: TRBV6-5
cdr3_nt: TGTGCCAGCAGTTACTACCGGGGAGCCTCTGGGGCCAACGTCCTGACTTTC
cdr3_aa: CASSYYRGASGANVLTF

j_call: TRBJ2-5
d_call: -
clone_size: -
v_call: TRBV3-1
cdr3_nt: TGTGCCAGCAGCCAGGAGAGAAAGACCCAGTACTTC
cdr3_aa: CASSQERKTQYF

j_call: TRBJ2-5
d_call: -
clone_size: -
v_call: TRBV21-1
cdr3_nt: TGTGCCAGCAGCCTCAGCCGGGACAGGGAGTCGGAGACCCAGTACTTC
cdr3_aa: CASSLSRDRESETQYF

j_call: TRBJ2-1
d_call: TRBD2
clone_size: -
v_call: TRBV5-1
cdr3_nt: TGCGCCAGCAGCGGGGGACTAGCGGTAAGCTCCTACAATGAGCAGTTCTTC
cdr3_aa: CASSGGLAVSSYNEQFF

j_call: TRBJ2-2
d_call: -
clone_size: few
v_call: TRBV4-2
cdr3_nt: TGTGCCAGCAGCCCCGCGGCGTGGACCGGGGAGCTGTTTTTT
cdr3_aa: CASSPAAWTGELFF

j_call: TRBJ1-3
d_call: -
clone_size: -
v_call: TRBV7-2
cdr3_nt: TGTGCCAGCAGCTTAGCGCCAGCCTCCGGAAACACCATATATTTT
cdr3_aa: CASSLAPASGNTIYF

j_call: TRBJ2-4
d_call: -
clone_size: few
v_call: TRBV6-7
cdr3_nt: TGTGCCAGCAGTTACTCGGGGGGTGCCAAAAACATTCAGTACTTC
cdr3_aa: CASSYSGGAKNIQYF

j_call: TRBJ2-3
d_call: -
clone_size: -
v_call: TRBV28
cdr3_nt: TGTGCCAGCAGTCCCCCGGTGGGGCGGAGCACAGATACGCAGTATTTT
cdr3_aa: CASSPPVGRSTDTQYF

j_call: TRBJ1-2
d_call: -
clone_size: few
v_call: TRBV20-1
cdr3_nt: TGCAGTGGGTTTTACGCAGGCTACACCTTC
cdr3_aa: CSGFYAGYTF

j_call: TRBJ1-4
d_call: -
clone_size: few
v_call: TRBV29-1
cdr3_nt: TGCAGCGTTGATTGGGGTCAAGAAAAACTGTTTTTT
cdr3_aa: CSVDWGQEKLFF

j_call: TRBJ1-1
d_call: -
clone_size: few
v_call: TRBV9
cdr3_nt: TGTGCCAGCAGCGTAGCCGGGACGGCCAACACTGAAGCTTTCTTT
cdr3_aa: CASSVAGTANTEAFF

j_call: TRBJ2-3
d_call: -
clone_size: -
v_call: TRBV5-1
cdr3_nt: TGCGCCAGCAGCTCGGGATCGGTCCCAGATACGCAGTATTTT
cdr3_aa: CASSSGSVPDTQYF

j_call: TRBJ2-7
d_call: -
clone_size: -
v_call: TRBV11-2
cdr3_nt: TGTGCCAGCGGATCTCGACTGGGCAATCTCTTCGACGAGCAGTACTTC
cdr3_aa: CASGSRLGNLFDEQYF

j_call: TRBJ2-1
d_call: TRBD2
clone_size: -
v_call: TRBV7-9
cdr3_nt: TGTGCCAGCAGCCCGCGACTAGCGGGAGAATACAATGAGCAGTTCTTC
cdr3_aa: CASSPRLAGEYNEQFF

j_call: TRBJ1-5
d_call: TRBD1
clone_size: -
v_call: TRBV5-5
cdr3_nt: TGTGCCAGCAGCTACCGGGACAGGGACCATCAGCCCCAGCACTTT
cdr3_aa: CASSYRDRDHQPQHF

j_call: TRBJ2-5
d_call: TRBD2
clone_size: few
v_call: TRBV4-1
cdr3_nt: TGCGCCAGCAGCCAAGGGACTAGCGGAACGTACCAAGAGACCCAGTACTTC
cdr3_aa: CASSQGTSGTYQETQYF

j_call: TRBJ2-7
d_call: TRBD2
clone_size: few
v_call: TRBV4-1
cdr3_nt: TGCGCCAGCAGCCAGGGTCTAATTAGCGGGAGCTCCTACGAGCAGTACTTC
cdr3_aa: CASSQGLISGSSYEQYF

j_call: TRBJ2-1
d_call: TRBD2
clone_size: -
v_call: TRBV6-5
cdr3_nt: TGTGCCAGCGGCAAGCGGGGGGCGATTGAGCAGTTCTTC
cdr3_aa: CASGKRGAIEQFF

j_call: TRBJ1-1
d_call: -
clone_size: -
v_call: TRBV6-5
cdr3_nt: TGTGCCAGTCACAGGTCGGCTGAAGCTTTCTTT
cdr3_aa: CASHRSAEAFF

j_call: TRBJ2-6
d_call: -
clone_size: -
v_call: TRBV7-3
cdr3_nt: TGTGCCAGCAGCTTAATACCAGGGTCTGGGGCCAACGTCCTGACTTTC
cdr3_aa: CASSLIPGSGANVLTF

j_call: TRBJ2-6
d_call: -
clone_size: few
v_call: TRBV6-6
cdr3_nt: TGTGCCAGCAGTCCTCAGGGATTTGGGCCCAACGTCCTGACTTTC
cdr3_aa: CASSPQGFGPNVLTF

j_call: TRBJ2-1
d_call: -
clone_size: few
v_call: TRBV11-2
cdr3_nt: TGTGCCAGCAGCTTCAGGCCTCTGTGGGACAATGAGCAGTTCTTC
cdr3_aa: CASSFRPLWDNEQFF

j_call: TRBJ2-2
d_call: -
clone_size: -
v_call: TRBV10-3
cdr3_nt: TGTGCCATCAGTGAGTCGGAGCAGACCGGGGAGCTGTTTTTT
cdr3_aa: CAISESEQTGELFF

j_call: TRBJ1-1
d_call: -
clone_size: -
v_call: TRBV3-1
cdr3_nt: TGTGCCAGCAGCCAAGCAGCGGCGGCGGGGCGAGCTTTCTTT
cdr3_aa: CASSQAAAAGRAFF

j_call: TRBJ1-1
d_call: -
clone_size: -
v_call: TRBV7-2
cdr3_nt: TGTGCCAGCAGTCGCGGGACGGAGGACGCTGAAGCTTTCTTT
cdr3_aa: CASSRGTEDAEAFF

j_call: TRBJ2-3
d_call: TRBD1
clone_size: few
v_call: TRBV29-1
cdr3_nt: TGCAGCGTTGAGGGGACAGGGGATATTGATACGCAGTATTTT
cdr3_aa: CSVEGTGDIDTQYF

j_call: TRBJ2-2
d_call: -
clone_size: -
v_call: TRBV7-9
cdr3_nt: TGTGCCAGCAGCTTTACGGACTGGAACACCGGGGAGCTGTTTTTT
cdr3_aa: CASSFTDWNTGELFF

j_call: TRBJ2-7
d_call: -
clone_size: once
v_call: TRBV29-1
cdr3_nt: TGCAGCGTTGGGGGAAGGGACGAATACGAGCAGTACTTC
cdr3_aa: CSVGGRDEYEQYF

j_call: TRBJ2-5
d_call: TRBD2
clone_size: few
v_call: TRBV15
cdr3_nt: TGTGCCACCAGCACTGGGACTAGCGGCAGGTGGGAAGAGACCCAGTACTTC
cdr3_aa: CATSTGTSGRWEETQYF

j_call: TRBJ2-1
d_call: -
clone_size: -
v_call: TRBV9
cdr3_nt: TGTGCCAGCAGCGTAGCCTCCGGCGGTGGGGTAAAGGCGGGTGAGCAGTTCTTC
cdr3_aa: CASSVASGGGVKAGEQFF

j_call: TRBJ2-5
d_call: TRBD2
clone_size: -
v_call: TRBV29-1
cdr3_nt: TGCAGCGTTGAGTTAGCGGGAGTTCCAGAGACCCAGTACTTC
cdr3_aa: CSVELAGVPETQYF

j_call: TRBJ2-5
d_call: TRBD2
clone_size: few
v_call: TRBV5-1
cdr3_nt: TGCGCCAGCAGCCCTGGTTTTAGCGGGGGGGCCCAAGAGACCCAGTACTTC
cdr3_aa: CASSPGFSGGAQETQYF

j_call: TRBJ2-7
d_call: TRBD1
clone_size: few
v_call: TRBV20-1
cdr3_nt: TGCAGTGCTAGAGTTCCAGAAGGGGGCGTCGAGCAGTACTTC
cdr3_aa: CSARVPEGGVEQYF

j_call: TRBJ2-6
d_call: -
clone_size: -
v_call: TRBV20-1
cdr3_nt: TGCAGTGCTATCCCGAGGACCTTCTCTGGGGCCAACGTCCTGACTTTC
cdr3_aa: CSAIPRTFSGANVLTF